One and the same sample provided the 30 T cell receptor beta chains below, sequenced in a study of T cell responses to AZD1222 COVID-19 vaccine. TCRdb keeps only in-frame clones here, not all; method: immunoSEQ multiplex PCR. This table has about 120,000 clones, around 92% appearing once. Sequencing was performed on peripheral blood, taken on day 0 of AZD1222 vaccination. The receptors were sampled from an adult in good health.

J is TRBJ1-1 and V is TRBV12-5; possibly TRBD1 for D (6 bases). The CDR3 consists of 18 residues. Per germline, CDR1 LGHNT and CDR2 FRNRAP. V shed 0 bases and J shed 6 bases, with 23 bases lying between them. The CDR3 DNA is TGTGCTAGTGGTTTGGTACTGGGTCTGCGGGGGCGCGGGGCTGAAGCTTTCTTT. This encodes CASGLVLGLRGRGAEAFF.

The V call is TRBV28, the J call TRBJ1-5; the D gene is possibly TRBD1 (5 bases). Germline-derived CDR1 and CDR2 are MDHEN and SYDVKM. Trimming shortened V by 8 bases and J by 1 base, and 12 bases separated the two germline ends. The CDR3 runs 14 residues. The CDR3 coding sequence is TGTGCCAGCCGGGGGGGGATGAGCAATCAGCCCCAGCATTTT. It specifies CASRGGMSNQPQHF.

The CDR3 reads CASTESGRGRFNEQFF. The CDR3 nucleotides are TGTGCCAGTACCGAAAGCGGGAGAGGTCGCTTCAATGAGCAGTTCTTC. J is TRBJ2-1 and V is TRBV19, with 8 bases that match TRBD2. J was trimmed by 6 bases and V by 7 bases; bases with no gene match: 14. The germline CDR1 and CDR2 sequences are LNHDA and SQIVND (reference sequence). The CDR3 consists of 16 residues.

V gene TRBV2 combines with J gene TRBJ1-2; D remains unclear. CDR3 length: 14 residues. Deletions cut 2 bases from V and 3 bases from J, with 10 bases between. The V gene's germline CDR1 is SNHLY and CDR2 FYNNEI. In DNA form, the CDR3 reads TGTGCCAGCAGTGAACAGGATTGGGACTATGGCTACACCTTC. It specifies CASSEQDWDYGYTF.

The J gene is TRBJ1-2, the V gene TRBV9; no reliable D call. The V end was cut by 0 bases, the J end by 5 bases, with 8 bases between. Germline V gene sequence: CDR1 SGDLS, CDR2 YYNGEE. The CDR3 consists of 13 residues. The CDR3 spells CASSVATSYGYTF. CDR3 in DNA: TGTGCCAGCAGCGTAGCCACCTCATATGGCTACACCTTC.

The chain joins TRBV20-1 to TRBJ2-5, with D perhaps TRBD1 or TRBD2 (5 bases each). Trimming removed 3 bases from V and 5 bases from J, with 19 bases in between. The V gene's germline CDR1 is DFQATT and CDR2 SNEGSKA (reference sequence). This CDR3 is built from 15 residues. CDR3 in amino acids: CSASPPLGVGETQYF. The DNA for the CDR3 is TGCAGTGCTAGTCCTCCTTTGGGGGTGGGGGAGACCCAGTACTTC.

This chain connects TRBV5-6 to TRBJ1-5; tentative D call: TRBD1 (5 bases). Per germline, CDR1 SGHDT and CDR2 YYEEEE. The CDR3 extends over 17 amino acids. The germline V and J ends were trimmed by 0 bases and 6 bases, with 19 bases remaining between them. The CDR3 nucleotides read TGTGCCAGCAGCTTGGGGGACGAGGGGATTCAGTTTCAGCCCCAGCATTTT. It yields the protein CASSLGDEGIQFQPQHF.

The chain uses TRBV7-2 and TRBJ2-1, with D possibly matching TRBD2 (6 bases). Germline loops: CDR1 SGHTA, CDR2 FQGNSA. The CDR3 covers 17 residues. Between the trimmed V and J ends, which lost 0 bases and 0 bases, there was a span of 12 bases. CDR3 nucleotides: TGTGCCAGCAGCTTAGCGGGAGGATTAAGCTCCTACAATGAGCAGTTCTTC. Residues: CASSLAGGLSSYNEQFF.

V gene TRBV3-1 (or the pseudogene TRBV3-2) combines with J gene TRBJ1-4; D possibly corresponds to TRBD1 (6 bases). V gave up 5 bases and J gave up 7 bases, with 17 bases separating them. Germline-derived CDR1 and CDR2 are LGHDT and YNNKEL (reference sequence). The CDR3 length is 15 residues. CDR3 coding DNA: TGTGCCAGCAGCTCACGAGCGGGGGCCGGTGAAAAACTGTTTTTT. It yields the protein CASSSRAGAGEKLFF.

V usage is TRBV5-1 and J usage is TRBJ1-2; D not resolved. Trimming pared 3 bases from V and 5 bases from J, leaving 17 bases between. Germline lookup yields CDR1 SGHRS and CDR2 YFSETQ. The CDR3 loop spans 15 amino acids. Here the CDR3 DNA reads TGCGCCAGCAGCTCGGAGGGCAGTTTATCTTATGGCTACACCTTC. This codes for CASSSEGSLSYGYTF. The variable domain in full, completed from reference TRBV5-1 and TRBJ1-2, reads KAGVTQTPRYLIKTRGQQVTLSCSPISGHRSVSWYQQTPGQGLQFLFEYFSETQRNKGNFPGRFSGRQFSNSRSEMNVSTLELGDSALYLCASSSEGSLSYGYTFGSGTRLTVV.

The chain is built from TRBV6-5 and TRBJ2-7; TRBD2 might be the D (6 bases). V was cut by 6 bases and J by 2 bases, with 14 bases left in between. Germline V CDR1 and CDR2: MNHEY, SVGAGI. The CDR3 spans 14 residues. The CDR3 spells CASRGGRTPYEQYF. CDR3 coding DNA: TGTGCCAGCAGAGGAGGGCGGACCCCCTACGAGCAGTACTTC.

The J gene is TRBJ1-2, the V gene TRBV10-3, with D hard to call. The CDR3 covers 14 residues. V lost 2 bases to trimming and J lost 8 bases, with 15 bases between them. Germline CDR1 is ENHRY and CDR2 is SYGVKD. The CDR3 nucleotides are TGTGCCATCAGTGAGCCCGAGGAATTATGGGGCTACACCTTC. Translation gives CAISEPEELWGYTF.

With respect to this clone: Other DNA sequences within the sample encode an identical CDR3. This chain joins TRBV7-9 and TRBJ1-1, with D uncertain. Germline V gene lookup returns CDR1 SEHNR and CDR2 FQNEAQ (reference sequence). V was pared by 1 base and J by 1 base, with 4 bases between. The CDR3 is 13 residues long. The CDR3 DNA follows: TGTGCCAGCAGCTTAGAGGGGAACACTGAAGCTTTCTTT. It yields the protein CASSLEGNTEAFF.

This chain uses TRBV5-1 with TRBJ1-5, with 11 bases fitting TRBD1. V trimming: 3 bases; J trimming: 4 bases; junction bases outside the gene matches: 6. Germline V lookup: CDR1 SGHRS, CDR2 YFSETQ. This CDR3 contains 16 residues. In DNA form, the CDR3 reads TGCGCCAGCAGCTCCGGGACAGGGGGGGCAAATCAGCCCCAGCATTTT. Its translation is CASSSGTGGANQPQHF.

The chain uses TRBV28 and TRBJ1-4; D not resolved. V was pared by 7 bases and J by 0 bases, with 6 bases between. The CDR3 loop spans 13 amino acids. CDR1 and CDR2 (germline): MDHEN, SYDVKM. The CDR3 spells CASKDSTNEKLFF. CDR3 nucleotides: TGTGCCAGCAAAGACTCAACTAATGAAAAACTGTTTTTT.

This rearrangement joins TRBV7-8 to TRBJ2-7; D gene uncertain. V lost 1 base and J lost 4, with 8 bases in between. The CDR3 covers 13 residues. Germline V gives CDR1 SGHVS, CDR2 FQNEAQ. CDR3 nucleotide sequence: TGTGCCAGCAGCTTAGTGACCCAATACGAGCAGTACTTC. This translates into CASSLVTQYEQYF.

This clone was picked up one time. V usage is TRBV7-9 and J usage is TRBJ1-4; D perhaps matches TRBD1 (5 bases). This CDR3 spans 14 amino acids. V gave up 2 bases and J gave up 8 bases, with 12 bases separating them. The germline V gene encodes CDR1 SEHNR and CDR2 FQNEAQ (reference sequence). The CDR3 region is CASSLIGGDEKLFF. In DNA form, the CDR3 reads TGTGCCAGCAGCTTAATTGGGGGGGACGAAAAACTGTTTTTT.

This chain connects TRBV7-2 to TRBJ2-5, with 7 nucleotides matching TRBD1. This CDR3 contains 14 residues. Germline CDR1 and CDR2: SGHTA and FQGNSA. V shed 4 bases and J 2 bases; nucleotides not matched to a gene: 4. The CDR3 DNA sequence: TGTGCCAGCAGCTCCGGGACAGCGCAAGAGACCCAGTACTTC. It specifies CASSSGTAQETQYF.

The chain recombines TRBV28 with TRBJ1-6; D unclear. The CDR3 consists of 11 residues. Trimming shortened V by 5 bases and J by 14 bases, and 10 bases separated the two germline ends. The germline V gene has CDR1 MDHEN and CDR2 SYDVKM. CDR3 sequence (DNA): TGTGCCAGCAGTGCCGGGGTAACCCTCCACTTT. Encoded protein: CASSAGVTLHF.

V and J are TRBV4-3 and TRBJ1-1; tentatively, D is TRBD1 (6 bases). Trimming cost V 8 bases and J 2 bases, with 12 bases left between them. The CDR3 runs to 13 residues. The germline V gene encodes CDR1 LGHNA and CDR2 YSLEER. As DNA, the CDR3 is TGCGCCAGCGATAACAGGGATAACACTGAAGCTTTCTTT. Its protein product is CASDNRDNTEAFF.

The chain has TRBV11-2 and TRBJ2-7; 9 nucleotides line up with TRBD1. The CDR3 length is 14 residues. Germline V CDR1 and CDR2: SGHAT, FQNNGV. Germline trimming cut 4 bases from V and 6 bases from J; bases unmatched to any gene: 7. The CDR3 is CASSYDRGSGEQYF. CDR3 coding DNA: TGTGCCAGCAGCTACGACAGGGGGTCGGGCGAGCAGTACTTC.

The chain links TRBV2 to TRBJ1-6, with D unclear. Germline V gene sequence: CDR1 SNHLY, CDR2 FYNNEI. Trimming shortened V by 8 bases and J by 0 bases, and 2 bases separated the two germline ends. CDR3 length: 12 amino acids. Here the CDR3 DNA reads TGTGCCAGCCTCTCCTATAATTCACCCCTCCACTTT. It translates to CASLSYNSPLHF.

This clone came up once. V gene TRBV19 combines with J gene TRBJ1-5, with a tentative D call TRBD1 (5 bases). V was cut by 5 bases and J by 0 bases, with 17 bases left in between. The CDR3 loop spans 17 amino acids. Germline V gene data show CDR1 as LNHDA and CDR2 as SQIVND (reference sequence). The CDR3 loop is CASSWSVDTHSNQPQHF. The CDR3 DNA reads TGTGCCAGTAGTTGGTCGGTGGACACCCATAGCAATCAGCCCCAGCATTTT.

The chain recombines TRBV5-1 with TRBJ2-7, with D possibly being TRBD1 (6 bases). The germline V gene has CDR1 SGHRS and CDR2 YFSETQ. The CDR3 runs 14 residues. V was shortened by 0 bases and J by 7 bases, with 14 bases between the two germline ends. Written as DNA, the CDR3 is TGCGCCAGCAGCTTGGCGGCAGGGGTGGGAGAGCAGTACTTC. As protein: CASSLAAGVGEQYF.

In DNA form, the CDR3 reads TGTGCCAGCAGCCGAACTAGCGGGCCGAACACCGGGGAGCTGTTTTTT. Protein product: CASSRTSGPNTGELFF. The V and J genes are TRBV7-9 and TRBJ2-2, with 9 bases matching TRBD2. With V trimmed by 5 bases and J by 0 bases, 4 bases remained unmatched. The CDR3 is 16 residues long. The germline V gene encodes CDR1 SEHNR and CDR2 FQNEAQ (reference sequence). The entire variable domain, with the rest obtained from reference TRBV7-9 and TRBJ2-2, is as follows: DTGVSQNPRHKITKRGQNVTFRCDPISEHNRLYWYRQTLGQGPEFLTYFQNEAQLEKSRLLSDRFSAERPKGSFSTLEIQRTEQGDSAMYLCASSRTSGPNTGELFFGEGSRLTVL.

The chain links TRBV6-5 to TRBJ1-3, with no clear D. V lost 7 bases and J 2 bases, leaving 12 bases between the germline ends. Germline loops: CDR1 MNHEY, CDR2 SVGAGI. This CDR3 is 14 amino acids long. This CDR3 is CASKIGSTGNTIYF. The CDR3 DNA sequence: TGTGCCAGCAAGATAGGGTCCACTGGAAACACCATATATTTT.

The V call is TRBV6-5, the J call TRBJ1-5; TRBD1 is a possible D gene (6 bases). Germline CDR1 and CDR2: MNHEY and SVGAGI. With 6 bases removed from V and 4 bases from J, the gap between germline ends came to 16 bases. CDR3 length: 15 amino acids. CDR3 DNA: TGTGCCAGCAGCGACAGACGTAGGGGGAATCAGCCCCAGCATTTT. It translates to CASSDRRRGNQPQHF.

This clone came up once. The chain carries TRBV20-1 and TRBJ2-1; a weak D match, TRBD1 (6 bases). The CDR3 totals 11 residues. In germline, CDR1 is DFQATT, CDR2 SNEGSKA (reference sequence). V was clipped by 7 bases and J by 6 bases, with 10 bases between them. CDR3 sequence (DNA): TGCAGTGTTTCCAGGGGCAATGAGCAGTTCTTC. Protein sequence: CSVSRGNEQFF.

The V gene is TRBV9, the J gene TRBJ1-2, with 10 bases that match TRBD1. Trimming cost V 4 bases and J 4 bases; bases outside gene matches: 13. The CDR3 loop spans 17 amino acids. CDR1 and CDR2 from the germline V gene are SGDLS and YYNGEE. This chain's CDR3 is CASSIRTGGESSYGYTF. The DNA for the CDR3 is TGTGCCAGCAGCATACGGACAGGGGGGGAATCTTCCTATGGCTACACCTTC.

The V gene is TRBV2, the J gene TRBJ1-6; a possible D gene is TRBD1 (5 bases). Germline CDR1 is SNHLY and CDR2 is FYNNEI. The CDR3 length is 16 residues. V gave up 6 bases and J gave up 3 bases, with 15 bases separating them. CDR3 nucleotide sequence: TGTGCCAGCAGGGTAGGGGCCCTCTACTATAATTCACCCCTCCACTTT. It codes for CASRVGALYYNSPLHF.